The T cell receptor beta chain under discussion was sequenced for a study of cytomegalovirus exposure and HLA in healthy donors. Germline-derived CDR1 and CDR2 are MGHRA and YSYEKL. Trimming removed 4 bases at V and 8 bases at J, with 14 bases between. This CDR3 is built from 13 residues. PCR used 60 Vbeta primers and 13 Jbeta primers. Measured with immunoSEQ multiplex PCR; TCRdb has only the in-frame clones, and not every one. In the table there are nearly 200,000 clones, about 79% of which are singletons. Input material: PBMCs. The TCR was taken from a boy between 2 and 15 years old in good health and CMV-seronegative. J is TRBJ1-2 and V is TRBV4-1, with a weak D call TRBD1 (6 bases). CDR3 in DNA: TGCGCCAGCAGCCGGGGGGCGGGGGAAGGCTACACCTTC. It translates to CASSRGAGEGYTF.